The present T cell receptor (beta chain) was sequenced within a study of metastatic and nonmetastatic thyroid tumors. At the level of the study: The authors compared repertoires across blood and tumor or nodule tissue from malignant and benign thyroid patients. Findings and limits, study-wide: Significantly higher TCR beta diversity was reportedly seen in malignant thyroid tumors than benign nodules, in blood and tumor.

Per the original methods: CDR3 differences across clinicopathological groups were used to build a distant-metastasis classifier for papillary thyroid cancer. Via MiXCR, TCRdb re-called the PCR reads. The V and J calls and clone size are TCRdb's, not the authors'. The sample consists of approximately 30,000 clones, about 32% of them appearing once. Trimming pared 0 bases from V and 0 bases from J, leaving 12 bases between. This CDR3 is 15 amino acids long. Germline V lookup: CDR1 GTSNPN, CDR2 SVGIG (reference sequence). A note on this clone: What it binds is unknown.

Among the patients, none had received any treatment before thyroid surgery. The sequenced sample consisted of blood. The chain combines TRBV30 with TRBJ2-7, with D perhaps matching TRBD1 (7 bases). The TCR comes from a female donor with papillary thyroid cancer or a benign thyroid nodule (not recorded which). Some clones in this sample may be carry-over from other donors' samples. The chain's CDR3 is CAWSVGGTASYEQYF. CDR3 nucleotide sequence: TGTGCCTGGAGTGTAGGGGGGACAGCCTCCTACGAGCAGTACTTC.